The present T cell receptor beta chain was sequenced within a study of CD8 T cells in Susac syndrome. General study results and limits: Individuals included in the TCR sequencing and HLA analysis were acknowledged by the study to be relatively few in number.

The RNA input was roughly 0.5 to 1 ug, and it was reverse transcribed with random hexamers. TCRdb recomputed calls from the immunoSEQ multiplex PCR reads with MiXCR, one row per CDR3 protein. The sample shows 200,000 or so distinct CDR3 sequences, 90% to 95% of them seen only once. The CDR3 spans 12 residues. V gave up 1 base and J gave up 5 bases, with 5 bases separating them. In germline, CDR1 is SQVTM, CDR2 ANQGSEA. About this clonotype: Its antigen is unidentified.

The receptor comes from a human donor with multiple sclerosis. Sequencing was performed on CD4+ T cells from PBMCs. V gene TRBV29-1 combines with J gene TRBJ2-2; D is uncertain. CDR3 in DNA: TGCAGCGTTGAAGGGGGTACCGGGGAGCTGTTTTTT. Translating it yields CSVEGGTGELFF.